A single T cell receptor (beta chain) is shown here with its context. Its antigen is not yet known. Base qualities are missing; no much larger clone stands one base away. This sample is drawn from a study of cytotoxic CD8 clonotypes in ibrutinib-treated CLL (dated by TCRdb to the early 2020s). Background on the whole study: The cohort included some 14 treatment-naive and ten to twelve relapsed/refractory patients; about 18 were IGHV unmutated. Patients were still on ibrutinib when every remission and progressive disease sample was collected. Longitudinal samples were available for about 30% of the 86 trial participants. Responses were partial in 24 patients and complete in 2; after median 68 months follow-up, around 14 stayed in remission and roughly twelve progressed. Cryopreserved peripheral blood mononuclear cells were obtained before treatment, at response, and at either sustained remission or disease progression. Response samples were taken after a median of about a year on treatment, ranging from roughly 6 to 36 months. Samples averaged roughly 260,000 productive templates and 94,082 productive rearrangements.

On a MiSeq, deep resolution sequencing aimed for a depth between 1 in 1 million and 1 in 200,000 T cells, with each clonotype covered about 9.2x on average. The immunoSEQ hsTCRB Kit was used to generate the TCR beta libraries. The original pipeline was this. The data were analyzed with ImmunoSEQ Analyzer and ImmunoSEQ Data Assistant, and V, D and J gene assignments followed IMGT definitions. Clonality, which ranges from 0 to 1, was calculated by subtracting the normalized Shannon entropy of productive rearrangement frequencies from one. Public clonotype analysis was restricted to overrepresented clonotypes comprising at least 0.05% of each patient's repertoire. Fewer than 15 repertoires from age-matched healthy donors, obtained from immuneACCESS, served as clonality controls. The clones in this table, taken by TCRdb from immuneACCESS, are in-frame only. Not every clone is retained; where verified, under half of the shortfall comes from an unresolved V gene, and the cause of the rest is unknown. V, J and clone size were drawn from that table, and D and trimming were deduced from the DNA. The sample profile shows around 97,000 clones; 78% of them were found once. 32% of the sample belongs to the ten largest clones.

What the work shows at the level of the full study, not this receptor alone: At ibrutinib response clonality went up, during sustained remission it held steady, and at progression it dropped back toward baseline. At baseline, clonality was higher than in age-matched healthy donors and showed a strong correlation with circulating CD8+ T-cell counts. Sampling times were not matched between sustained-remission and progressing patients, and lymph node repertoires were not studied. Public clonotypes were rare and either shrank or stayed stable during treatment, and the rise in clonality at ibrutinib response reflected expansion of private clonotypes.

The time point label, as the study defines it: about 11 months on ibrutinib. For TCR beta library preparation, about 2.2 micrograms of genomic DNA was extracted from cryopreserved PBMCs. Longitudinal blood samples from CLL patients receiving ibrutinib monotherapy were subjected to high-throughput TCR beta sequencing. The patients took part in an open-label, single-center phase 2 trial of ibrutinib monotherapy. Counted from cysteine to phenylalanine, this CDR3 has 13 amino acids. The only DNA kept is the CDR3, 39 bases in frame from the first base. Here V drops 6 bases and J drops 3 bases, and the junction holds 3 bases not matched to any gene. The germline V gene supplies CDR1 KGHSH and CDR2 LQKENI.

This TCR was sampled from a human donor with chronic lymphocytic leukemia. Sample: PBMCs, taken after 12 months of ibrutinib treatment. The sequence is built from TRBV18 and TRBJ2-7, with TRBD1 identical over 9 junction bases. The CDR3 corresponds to CASSGQGGYEQYF. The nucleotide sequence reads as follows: TGTGCCAGCTCGGGACAGGGCGGCTACGAGCAGTACTTC.